These 15 T cell receptor beta chains were sequenced from one sample in a study of T-cell reconstitution after alpha-beta-depleted transplantation in children. Construction of the TCRbeta library involved unique molecular identifiers. TCRdb fed the PCR reads into MiXCR, producing one record per CDR3 protein. The repertoire holds hundreds of thousands of distinct CDR3 sequences, with 16% as singletons. This specimen was PBMCs from the stem cell graft donor, taken from the stem cell graft. The receptor set was obtained from a human donor who donated a stem cell graft to a child with acute myeloid leukemia.

At least ten counts were recorded for this clonotype. V is TRBV12-3 or TRBV12-4 and J is TRBJ2-5; a weak D match, TRBD2 (6 bases). The CDR3 length is 13 residues. Trimming removed 4 bases at V and 5 bases at J, with 11 bases between. CDR3 nucleotides: TGTGCCAGCAGTTCGAGCGGAGGGGAGACCCAGTACTTC. This translates into CASSSSGGETQYF.

About this clonotype: The junction departs from germline at one end; a sequencing error may be responsible. This rearrangement joins TRBV7-2 to TRBJ1-1, with D possibly being TRBD1 (5 bases). Germline V gene data show CDR1 as SGHTA and CDR2 as FQGNSA. CDR3 size: 18 residues. CDR3 nucleotides: TGTCCCAGCAGCTTAGCGCTAAGCAGGGTAGGAGGGAACACTGAAGCTTTCTTT. It translates to CPSSLALSRVGGNTEAFF. Variable domain in full (rest from reference TRBV7-2 and TRBJ1-1): GAGVSQSPSNKVTEKGKDVELRCDPISGHTALYWYRQSLGQGLEFLIYFQGNSAPDKSGLPSDRFSAERTGGSVSTLTIQRTQQEDSAVYLCPSSLALSRVGGNTEAFFGQGTRLTVV.

This clonotype was counted between two and nine times. The chain is built from TRBV10-2 and TRBJ1-5; D is unresolved. This CDR3 contains 12 residues. V was trimmed by 8 bases and J by 6 bases, leaving 11 bases between them. Germline values: CDR1 WSHSY, CDR2 SAAADI. CDR3 coding DNA: TGCGCCAGCGGCGACCGTGGTCAGCCCCAGCATTTT. It is translated as CASGDRGQPQHF.

This clonotype was picked up many times. The rearrangement uses TRBV5-1 and TRBJ2-1; D is perhaps TRBD1 (7 bases). The CDR3 consists of 15 residues. The V and J ends lost 4 bases and 6 bases respectively, with 17 bases between them. Germline CDR1 SGHRS, CDR2 YFSETQ. CDR3 region: CASSPGGQLRNEQFF. As DNA, the CDR3 is TGCGCCAGCAGCCCCGGGGGACAGCTTCGCAATGAGCAGTTCTTC. Full variable domain (remainder filled in from reference TRBV5-1 and TRBJ2-1): KAGVTQTPRYLIKTRGQQVTLSCSPISGHRSVSWYQQTPGQGLQFLFEYFSETQRNKGNFPGRFSGRQFSNSRSEMNVSTLELGDSALYLCASSPGGQLRNEQFFGPGTRLTVL.

This clonotype was found a few times. CDR3 DNA sequence: TGCAGTGCTCCTCAGGGGTTCCCTGCCAAAAACATTCAGTACTTC. Protein product: CSAPQGFPAKNIQYF. The chain combines TRBV20-1 with TRBJ2-4; a possible D gene is TRBD1 (6 bases). The germline V gene encodes CDR1 DFQATT and CDR2 SNEGSKA (reference sequence). CDR3 length equals 15 residues. Trimming stripped 5 bases from V and 1 base from J, with 15 bases between.

The chain uses TRBV28 and TRBJ1-6; 12 nucleotides align to TRBD1. The CDR3 length is 14 residues. CDR1 and CDR2 (germline): MDHEN, SYDVKM. J was trimmed by 13 bases and V by 7 bases; bases with no gene match: 8. The CDR3 spells CASTAGTGGFPLHF. The CDR3 region has the DNA TGTGCCAGCACCGCCGGGACAGGGGGCTTTCCCCTCCACTTT.

This clonotype was counted a few times. This chain connects TRBV9 to TRBJ2-2, with D possibly being TRBD1 or TRBD2 (5 bases each). The CDR3 extends over 15 amino acids. Per germline, CDR1 SGDLS and CDR2 YYNGEE. The V end lost 0 bases, the J end lost 5 bases, and 11 bases lay between the germline ends. CDR3 coding DNA: TGTGCCAGCAGCGTAGTGGGACGGATGACCGGGGAGCTGTTTTTT. Translating gives CASSVVGRMTGELFF. The whole variable domain, filled in from reference TRBV9 and TRBJ2-2, reads DSGVTQTPKHLITATGQRVTLRCSPRSGDLSVYWYQQSLDQGLQFLIQYYNGEERAKGNILERFSAQQFPDLHSELNLSSLELGDSALYFCASSVVGRMTGELFFGEGSRLTVL.

In this sample, this clonotype turned up many times. The gene calls are TRBV5-1 and TRBJ1-1; 7 bases match TRBD1. The CDR3 spans 13 residues. V shed 0 bases, J shed 8 bases, and the junction held 4 bases outside the gene matches. Germline loops: CDR1 SGHRS, CDR2 YFSETQ. The CDR3 nucleotides are TGCGCCAGCAGCTTGGGGGGACAGAGAGAAGCTTTCTTT. Its protein product is CASSLGGQREAFF.

The J gene is TRBJ2-1, the V gene TRBV2, with D perhaps TRBD1 or TRBD2 (5 bases each). CDR1 is SNHLY, CDR2 FYNNEI, per germline. The length of the CDR3 is 16 residues. V lost 7 bases to trimming and J lost 0 bases, with 16 bases between them. CDR3 nucleotide sequence: TGTGCCAGCATATTAGGACATACTAGCTCCTACAATGAGCAGTTCTTC. It translates to CASILGHTSSYNEQFF.

In its sample, this clonotype was seen many times. This chain's CDR3 is CAIRTSGSTDTQYF. The CDR3 bases are TGTGCCATCCGGACTAGCGGGAGCACAGATACGCAGTATTTT. The chain couples TRBV10-3 to TRBJ2-3; 11 nucleotides agree with TRBD2. This CDR3 region has 14 residues. V was clipped by 8 bases and J by 0 bases; unmatched bases: 1. CDR1 is ENHRY, CDR2 SYGVKD, per germline.

This clonotype was counted a few times. The chain is built from TRBV28 and TRBJ1-1, with D possibly matching TRBD1 (5 bases). CDR1 MDHEN and CDR2 SYDVKM come from the germline V gene. This CDR3 spans 14 amino acids. V lost 6 bases, J lost 8 bases, and 19 bases lay in between. The CDR3: CASSPRARGPEAFF. The CDR3 DNA follows: TGTGCCAGCAGCCCCAGGGCCCGCGGGCCCGAAGCTTTCTTT.

This clonotype was observed at least ten times. The chain joins TRBV12-3 or TRBV12-4 to TRBJ2-1; D is uncertain. V was cut by 6 bases and J by 0 bases, with 3 bases left in between. The CDR3 has 12 amino acids. The CDR3, as DNA: TGTGCCAGCAGAAGCTCCTACAATGAGCAGTTCTTC. Amino acids: CASRSSYNEQFF.

This clonotype was seen a handful of times. The rearrangement joins TRBV20-1 to TRBJ2-3; 10 bases align to TRBD2. The CDR3 totals 15 residues. V dropped 1 base and J dropped 3; count of bases not matched to a gene: 4. The germline V gene encodes CDR1 DFQATT and CDR2 SNEGSKA (reference sequence). The CDR3 is CSARGPAGGTDTQYF. The CDR3 DNA is TGCAGTGCTAGAGGACCAGCGGGGGGGACAGATACGCAGTATTTT.

The V and J genes are TRBV20-1 and TRBJ2-2; D remains unclear. Germline CDR1 reads DFQATT; CDR2 reads SNEGSKA (reference sequence). Trimming left V 3 bases short and J 0 bases short, with 8 bases between. The CDR3 spans 14 residues. The CDR3 nucleotides are TGCAGTGCTAGTTCGCCTTCGAACACCGGGGAGCTGTTTTTT. Its protein is CSASSPSNTGELFF.

The genes are TRBV24-1 and TRBJ1-5, with unresolved D. Trimming stripped 5 bases from V and 0 bases from J, with 7 bases between. Germline-derived CDR1 and CDR2 are KGHDR and SFDVKD. This CDR3 comprises 14 residues. CDR3 in DNA: TGTGCCACCAGTGCGGGAAATAGCAATCAGCCCCAGCATTTT. Residues: CATSAGNSNQPQHF.